Sequencing of this T cell receptor beta chain was carried out in a study of CD4+ T cells in melanoma. Germline CDR1 is SGHTA and CDR2 is FQGNSA. V was pared by 3 bases and J by 6 bases, with 21 bases between. The CDR3 has 17 amino acids. Sequencing used immunoSEQ multiplex PCR; TCRdb keeps in-frame clones, though not all of them. This table has 200 to 250 clones, roughly three fifths appearing once. This clonotype originated in a human donor with melanoma. The J gene is TRBJ2-1, the V gene TRBV7-2; D perhaps matches TRBD2 (7 bases). The CDR3, as DNA: TGTGCCAGCAGCTTCGGGGGGCGGTCCAGAGGGGGCAATGAGCAGTTCTTC. It translates to CASSFGGRSRGGNEQFF.